What follows describes a single T cell receptor (beta chain). This entry is derived from a study of blood T cell repertoires in COVID-19. Across the whole study: Samples of COVID-19 (acute and convalescent) were obtained from the United States, Italy and Spain.

Sequencing was performed with immunoSEQ multiplex PCR; in TCRdb, only in-frame clones are kept and a portion is missing. The sample carries about 81,000 clones, about 80% recorded once. The CDR3 has 14 residues. V was pared by 1 base and J by 1 base, with 7 bases between. CDR1 is SGHAT, CDR2 FQNNGV, per germline. The receptor was derived from a human donor in a cohort sampled during active COVID-19. V and J are TRBV11-2 and TRBJ1-1, with D possibly being TRBD1 (5 bases). Sequencing used peripheral blood. CDR3 loop: CASSLVQGNTEAFF. CDR3 DNA sequence: TGTGCCAGCAGCTTAGTGCAGGGGAACACTGAAGCTTTCTTT.